This T cell receptor (beta chain) came from a study of blood T cell repertoires in COVID-19. Turning to the study itself: From the United States, Italy and Spain came samples of acute and convalescent COVID-19.

Per the original data handling: Counts of nucleated cells, estimated from reference gene primer amplification, were obtained. Assay: immunoSEQ multiplex PCR; the TCRdb copy retains only in-frame clones and omits some. V, J and clone size were drawn from that table, and D and trimming were deduced from the DNA. The repertoire holds some 210,000 clones, approximately 82% seen once, with less than 3.5% in the top ten. Germline trimming cut 6 bases from V and 7 bases from J; bases unmatched to any gene: 7. CDR1 is MNHEY, CDR2 SVGAGI, per germline. The CDR3 is 14 amino acids. The source is a man between 45 and 60 years old with active or convalescent COVID-19. Sequencing used peripheral blood. J is TRBJ1-4 and V is TRBV6-5; 8 bases are shared with TRBD1. The CDR3 DNA reads as TGTGCCAGCAGGACGGACAGGGTGGGTGAAAAACTGTTTTTT. Its translation is CASRTDRVGEKLFF.